Listed below are T cell receptor beta chains from one sample, sequenced in a study of blood T cell repertoires in COVID-19. Clones were read by immunoSEQ multiplex PCR, and TCRdb kept only the in-frame ones, dropping some. Of 100,000 to 150,000 clones in the sample, approximately 80% are singletons; the top ten hold roughly an eighth. Sequencing was performed on peripheral blood. These receptors all come from an older woman with acute or convalescent COVID-19. The CDR3 runs from the conserved cysteine through the conserved F or W. Each record gives: J gene, clone size, CDR3 length, V gene, D gene, CDR3 protein, CDR3 DNA. D genes are given only for firm matches. Clone size appears in some rows only: once, few, many, or a class for an expanded clone.

TRBJ1-1 . 13 TRBV10-2 . CASSEAGQLKAFF TGCGCCAGCAGTGAGGCCGGACAGTTGAAAGCTTTCTTT
TRBJ1-1 . 14 TRBV27 . CASSFGQRNTEAFF TGTGCCAGCAGTTTTGGGCAAAGAAACACTGAAGCTTTCTTT
TRBJ1-1 . 11 TRBV2 . CASSSGAQAFF TGTGCCAGCAGCTCAGGGGCCCAAGCTTTCTTT
TRBJ1-5 . 15 TRBV3-1/TRBV3-2 TRBD1 CASSPTGEDHQPQHF TGTGCCAGCAGCCCGACAGGGGAGGACCATCAGCCCCAGCATTTT
TRBJ2-5 once 16 TRBV19 . CASSMTGDYSQETQYF TGTGCCAGTAGTATGACAGGGGACTACAGCCAAGAGACCCAGTACTTC
TRBJ2-1 . 15 TRBV7-9 TRBD2 CASSSETSGAYEQFF TGTGCCAGCAGCTCAGAGACTAGCGGGGCATATGAGCAGTTCTTC
TRBJ2-2 . 16 TRBV7-8 TRBD1 CASSSTRQGNTGELFF TGTGCCAGCAGCTCCACCCGACAGGGAAACACCGGGGAGCTGTTTTTT
TRBJ1-3 . 15 TRBV11-2 . CASTPQDRSRYTIYF TGTGCCAGCACCCCCCAGGATCGCTCCCGGTACACCATATATTTT
TRBJ1-1 . 14 TRBV15 . CATSSPPGNTEAFF TGTGCCACCTCATCCCCCCCCGGGAACACTGAAGCTTTCTTT
TRBJ2-3 . 16 TRBV15 TRBD2 CATSRDLSGGTDTQYF TGTGCCACCAGCAGAGATCTAAGCGGGGGCACAGATACGCAGTATTTT
TRBJ1-6 . 14 TRBV19 . CASSIHRPDSPLHF TGTGCCAGTAGTATTCACAGGCCCGATTCACCCCTCCACTTT
TRBJ1-4 . 11 TRBV9 . CASSDGEKLFF TGTGCCAGCAGCGACGGTGAAAAACTGTTTTTT
TRBJ2-1 . 15 TRBV5-8 TRBD2 CASSRGTSEYNEQFF TGTGCCAGCAGCCGAGGCACTAGCGAGTACAATGAGCAGTTCTTC
TRBJ1-3 . 18 TRBV3-1/TRBV3-2 TRBD1 CASSQALRQGATGNTIYF TGTGCCAGCAGCCAAGCTTTAAGACAGGGGGCTACTGGAAACACCATATATTTT
TRBJ1-1 few 12 TRBV11-2 . CASSLGRFEAFF TGTGCCAGCAGCTTAGGGAGGTTTGAAGCTTTCTTT
TRBJ1-3 . 16 TRBV9 . CASSVGTTGVGNTIYF TGTGCCAGCAGCGTAGGGACGACAGGAGTTGGAAACACCATATATTTT
TRBJ2-5 . 16 TRBV7-6 TRBD1 CASSLSPPGQQETQYF TGTGCCAGCAGCTTATCCCCGCCGGGACAGCAAGAGACCCAGTACTTC
TRBJ1-1 . 16 TRBV7-3 TRBD1 CASSNRQGARHTEAFF TGTGCCAGCAGCAATCGACAGGGGGCTCGGCACACTGAAGCTTTCTTT
TRBJ1-2 . 17 TRBV7-3 TRBD1 CASSPSGTGGAIGGYTF TGTGCCAGCAGCCCCTCCGGGACAGGGGGCGCAATAGGTGGCTACACCTTC
TRBJ2-2 . 17 TRBV27 . CASRRGGVGGNTGELFF TGTGCCAGCAGAAGAGGGGGCGTGGGAGGTAACACCGGGGAGCTGTTTTTT
TRBJ2-7 . 12 TRBV19 . CASSDRGYEQYF TGTGCCAGTAGTGATCGGGGCTACGAGCAGTACTTC
TRBJ2-3 . 19 TRBV9 TRBD2 CASSDLTGLAGGSTDTQYF TGTGCCAGCAGCGACTTGACAGGTTTAGCGGGGGGAAGCACAGATACGCAGTATTTT
TRBJ1-2 . 14 TRBV7-9 . CASSLGSRGRGYTF TGTGCCAGCAGCTTAGGGAGTAGGGGAAGAGGTTACACCTTC
TRBJ1-2 . 14 TRBV3-1/TRBV3-2 TRBD1 CASSPKTGGDGYTF TGTGCCAGCAGCCCAAAAACAGGGGGTGATGGCTACACCTTC
TRBJ1-1 . 17 TRBV12-5 TRBD1 CASGPILGQGASTEAFF TGTGCTAGTGGTCCTATATTGGGACAGGGGGCTTCGACTGAAGCTTTCTTT
TRBJ1-6 . 15 TRBV18 . CASSPNAGGNSPLHF TGTGCCAGCTCACCCAACGCGGGGGGCAATTCACCCCTCCACTTT
TRBJ2-6 . 17 TRBV10-3 . CAISARAGASGANVLTF TGTGCCATCAGTGCTAGGGCGGGGGCCTCTGGGGCCAACGTCCTGACTTTC
TRBJ2-7 . 17 TRBV2 TRBD2 CASRWGTSGGSAYEQYF TGTGCCAGCAGGTGGGGGACTAGCGGGGGGTCCGCCTACGAGCAGTACTTC
TRBJ1-2 . 14 TRBV19 . CASSITGVDYGYTF TGTGCCAGTAGTATTACGGGTGTTGACTATGGCTACACCTTC
TRBJ1-2 . 15 TRBV7-2 . CASSFGHRAIGGYTF TGTGCCAGCAGCTTCGGACACAGGGCAATTGGGGGCTACACCTTC
TRBJ1-2 . 13 TRBV29-1 . CSSAQFGLRGYTF TGCAGCTCAGCGCAGTTTGGGTTGCGCGGCTACACCTTC
TRBJ1-5 . 16 TRBV11-2 TRBD1 CASSHAVNRGDQPQHF TGTGCCAGCAGCCACGCGGTAAACAGGGGAGATCAGCCCCAGCATTTT
TRBJ1-2 . 13 TRBV9 TRBD1 CASSSQGRRGYTF TGTGCCAGCAGCTCACAGGGGCGACGGGGCTACACCTTC
TRBJ1-1 . 13 TRBV18 . CASSLSQDTEAFF TGTGCCAGCTCACTATCACAGGACACTGAAGCTTTCTTT
TRBJ1-5 . 14 TRBV6-6 TRBD1 CASSQGQGYQPQHF TGTGCCAGCAGCCAAGGACAGGGTTATCAGCCCCAGCATTTT
TRBJ2-1 . 16 TRBV5-1 . CASSFGNGLPSNEQFF TGCGCCAGCAGCTTCGGTAACGGGTTACCGTCCAATGAGCAGTTCTTC
TRBJ2-2 . 18 TRBV6-6 . CASSPLGQEKKNTGELFF TGTGCCAGCAGTCCCCTGGGACAAGAAAAGAAGAACACCGGGGAGCTGTTTTTT
TRBJ1-1 few 13 TRBV3-1/TRBV3-2 . CASSQFSNTEAFF TGTGCCAGCAGCCAATTCTCTAACACTGAAGCTTTCTTT
TRBJ1-2 . 15 TRBV12-5 TRBD1 CASGLGTGADYGYTF TGTGCTAGTGGTCTAGGGACAGGGGCGGACTATGGCTACACCTTC
TRBJ1-1 . 13 TRBV2 . CASSGTSYTEAFF TGTGCCAGCAGTGGGACATCATACACTGAAGCTTTCTTT
TRBJ1-1 . 13 TRBV11-2 TRBD1 CASNRGLGTEAFF TGTGCCAGCAACAGGGGGCTTGGCACTGAAGCTTTCTTT
TRBJ1-1 . 17 TRBV21-1 . CASQGGSYGLEWTEAFF TGTGCCAGCCAGGGGGGCTCATACGGGCTTGAATGGACTGAAGCTTTCTTT
TRBJ2-7 . 16 TRBV7-2 TRBD1 CASSLKSGTANYEQYF TGTGCCAGCAGCTTAAAGTCTGGGACAGCTAACTACGAGCAGTACTTC
TRBJ2-2 . 15 TRBV20-1 TRBD2 CSASVSGGFTGELFF TGCAGTGCTAGTGTCAGCGGGGGGTTCACCGGGGAGCTGTTTTTT
TRBJ1-6 . 14 TRBV3-1/TRBV3-2 TRBD1 CASSLGQGYSPLHF TGTGCCAGCAGCCTCGGACAGGGGTACTCACCCCTCCACTTT
TRBJ2-6 . 19 TRBV24-1 TRBD1 CATSEGQGPASSGANVLTF TGTGCCACCAGTGAGGGACAGGGGCCCGCCAGCTCTGGGGCCAACGTCCTGACTTTC
TRBJ1-4 . 16 TRBV19 TRBD1 CASSLPPGQGAVKLFF TGTGCCAGTAGTCTACCTCCGGGACAGGGGGCAGTTAAACTGTTTTTT
TRBJ2-3 . 14 TRBV5-5 TRBD2 CASSFSGGADTQYF TGTGCCAGCAGCTTTAGTGGGGGGGCAGATACGCAGTATTTT